This entry describes one T cell receptor (beta chain). Its cognate antigen is unknown. The ends lost 2 bases at V and 2 bases at J; junction bases unmatched: 5. This CDR3 comprises 16 residues. Germline loops: CDR1 ENHRY, CDR2 SYGVKD. These data are taken from a study of memory CD4+ T cells and cytomegalovirus serostatus. Study-level points and caveats: A US-trained random forest predicted CMV serostatus with median AUC around 0.93.

In the original analysis: Out-of-frame sequences were removed, leaving 2 million to 2.5 million distinct TCRbeta sequences. Produced via immunoSEQ multiplex PCR; TCRdb's table is partial and in-frame only. That table furnishes V, J and clone size, whereas the DNA furnished D and trimming. Altogether some 52,000 clones are present, about 86% being singletons, with the ten largest covering roughly 2%. The sort gate was single viable CD3+CD4+CD8-CD45RO+ cells for memory CD4+ T cells. Serum IgG to CMV pp150, pp28, p38 and p52 defined serostatus. The sequencing sample was made of memory CD4+ T cells from blood. The V gene is TRBV10-3, the J gene TRBJ2-7; 11 bases agree with TRBD2. The sequence derives from an adult in good health and CMV-seropositive. The CDR3: CAISETSGSSAYEQYF. In DNA form, the CDR3 reads TGTGCCATCAGTGAGACTAGCGGGAGCTCCGCCTACGAGCAGTACTTC.